These 14 T cell receptor beta chains share one sample of origin, sequenced in a study of shared clonotypes between healthy human individuals. Sequencing was performed with immunoSEQ multiplex PCR; in TCRdb, only in-frame clones are kept and a portion is missing. The sample includes a few million clones, roughly 92% of them seen just once. What was sequenced was naive CD4+ T cells from PBMCs. Subset specified: CD45RA+ positively selected. The source of these receptors is a man aged 18 to 30 in good health. Some clones in this sample may be carry-over from other donors' samples.

The chain couples TRBV27 to TRBJ2-4; the D gene is possibly TRBD1 (5 bases). This CDR3 contains 16 residues. Per germline, CDR1 MNHEY and CDR2 SMNVEV (reference sequence). Trimming left V 3 bases short and J 5 bases short, with 17 bases between. CDR3 loop: CASSLARSQGQNIQYF. DNA of the CDR3: TGTGCCAGCAGTTTGGCTCGTTCGCAGGGCCAAAACATTCAGTACTTC.

This clone was counted a single time. The chain links TRBV7-9 to TRBJ2-1; TRBD2 might be the D (5 bases). CDR3 length: 15 residues. The germline V and J ends were trimmed by 5 bases and 0 bases, with 11 bases remaining between them. Germline lookup yields CDR1 SEHNR and CDR2 FQNEAQ (reference sequence). CDR3 sequence reads: CASSPSTSSYNEQFF. The CDR3 coding sequence is TGTGCCAGCAGCCCTAGCACGAGCTCCTACAATGAGCAGTTCTTC. Supplemented by reference TRBV7-9 and TRBJ2-1, the full variable domain reads DTGVSQNPRHKITKRGQNVTFRCDPISEHNRLYWYRQTLGQGPEFLTYFQNEAQLEKSRLLSDRFSAERPKGSFSTLEIQRTEQGDSAMYLCASSPSTSSYNEQFFGPGTRLTVL.

V usage is TRBV4-2 and J usage is TRBJ2-7; 8 bases match TRBD1. This CDR3 is built from 16 residues. V shed 0 bases and J 3 bases; nucleotides not matched to a gene: 7. Germline CDR1 LGHNA, CDR2 YNFKEQ. CDR3 DNA: TGTGCCAGCAGCCAAGAGGGGGCAGGGGGCGTCTACGAGCAGTACTTC. Protein: CASSQEGAGGVYEQYF.

The V gene is TRBV19, the J gene TRBJ1-4, with 11 bases identical to TRBD1. Germline CDR1 reads LNHDA; CDR2 reads SQIVND (reference sequence). The CDR3 runs to 16 residues. Unmatched junction bases numbered 6, after V lost 8 bases and J lost 1 base. CDR3 sequence: CASSDRGLVTNEKLFF. In DNA form, the CDR3 reads TGTGCCAGTTCGGACAGGGGGCTAGTAACTAATGAAAAACTGTTTTTT. The complete variable domain, with remaining parts taken from reference TRBV19 and TRBJ1-4, reads DGGITQSPKYLFRKEGQNVTLSCEQNLNHDAMYWYRQDPGQGLRLIYYSQIVNDFQKGDIAEGYSVSREKKESFPLTVTSAQKNPTAFYLCASSDRGLVTNEKLFFGSGTQLSVL.

This chain's CDR3 is CASSLINGELFF. The CDR3 nucleotides are TGTGCCAGCAGCTTGATAAACGGGGAGCTGTTTTTT. V gene TRBV5-4 combines with J gene TRBJ2-2, with no clear D. V lost 1 base, J lost 7 bases, and 5 bases lay in between. Germline V CDR1 and CDR2: SGHNT, YYREEE (reference sequence). The CDR3 has 12 amino acids.

The chain carries TRBV18 and TRBJ1-4; D is undetermined. The CDR3 loop spans 16 amino acids. Looked up from germline, CDR1 is KGHSH and CDR2 is LQKENI. V was clipped by 1 base and J by 0 bases, with 9 bases between them. CDR3 sequence (DNA): TGTGCCAGCTCACCACGGGCGACATCAACTAATGAAAAACTGTTTTTT. This translates into CASSPRATSTNEKLFF.

For this clone: The sample carries other DNA sequences with the same CDR3. The V gene is TRBV5-1, the J gene TRBJ2-1, with D tentatively TRBD2 (5 bases). V was cut by 0 bases and J by 1 base, with 8 bases left in between. The CDR3 runs to 15 residues. Germline V CDR1 and CDR2: SGHRS, YFSETQ. CDR3 amino acids: CASSLDGNSYNEQFF. CDR3 DNA: TGCGCCAGCAGCTTGGACGGGAATTCCTACAATGAGCAGTTCTTC.

J is TRBJ2-7 and V is TRBV30; D gene ambiguous. The V and J ends lost 5 bases and 3 bases respectively, with 11 bases between them. In germline, CDR1 is GTSNPN, CDR2 SVGIG (reference sequence). The CDR3 is made up of 12 amino acids. CDR3 in amino acids: CAWHETGYEQYF. The CDR3 DNA follows: TGTGCCTGGCACGAGACTGGCTACGAGCAGTACTTC.

This chain links TRBV6-1 with TRBJ2-7, with a tentative D call TRBD1 (5 bases). Germline lookup yields CDR1 MNHNS and CDR2 SASEGT. The length of the CDR3 is 15 residues. Trimming left V 3 bases short and J 2 bases short, with 14 bases between. Here the CDR3 DNA reads TGTGCCAGCAGTGAGGCGAAAGACAGCACCTACGAGCAGTACTTC. This sequence encodes CASSEAKDSTYEQYF.

The chain couples TRBV7-2 to TRBJ1-2; D remains ambiguous. Trimming shortened V by 1 base and J by 7 bases, and 10 bases separated the two germline ends. The CDR3 sequence is 13 residues long. Germline V gene lookup returns CDR1 SGHTA and CDR2 FQGNSA. The CDR3 here is CASSLVWGGGYTF. The CDR3 nucleotides read TGTGCCAGCAGCTTAGTATGGGGTGGTGGCTACACCTTC.

This chain connects TRBV7-2 to TRBJ2-1; D is possibly TRBD1 (5 bases). The CDR3 runs to 14 residues. CDR1 is SGHTA and CDR2 is FQGNSA in the germline V gene. V was shortened by 3 bases and J by 4 bases, with 10 bases between the two germline ends. CDR3 region: CASSLMQGYNEQFF. The DNA of the CDR3 is TGTGCCAGCAGCTTGATGCAGGGATACAATGAGCAGTTCTTC.

This clone has just one count. The rearrangement joins TRBV7-9 to TRBJ1-2; D call uncertain. The CDR3 is 16 residues long. From germline, CDR1 is SEHNR and CDR2 FQNEAQ (reference sequence). Trimming pared 5 bases from V and 4 bases from J, leaving 20 bases between. CDR3: CASSPWHVVPSYGYTF. CDR3 sequence (DNA): TGTGCCAGCAGCCCATGGCACGTGGTCCCGAGCTATGGCTACACCTTC.

This rearrangement joins TRBV2 to TRBJ2-1, with D maybe TRBD2 (6 bases). The CDR3 sequence is 15 residues long. CDR1 and CDR2 from the germline V gene are SNHLY and FYNNEI. V was cut by 6 bases and J by 3 bases, with 15 bases left in between. The CDR3: CASSPRRADYNEQFF. The CDR3, as DNA: TGTGCCAGCAGCCCCCGGAGGGCCGACTACAATGAGCAGTTCTTC.

V usage is TRBV30 and J usage is TRBJ1-2, with 9 bases aligning to TRBD1. Germline V gene lookup returns CDR1 GTSNPN and CDR2 SVGIG (reference sequence). The CDR3 sequence is 15 residues long. Trimming cost V 2 bases and J 9 bases; bases outside gene matches: 13. Written as DNA, the CDR3 is TGTGCCTGGAGTATACGGGGGACAGGGCTCGTACGCTACACCTTC. Translated, it gives CAWSIRGTGLVRYTF.